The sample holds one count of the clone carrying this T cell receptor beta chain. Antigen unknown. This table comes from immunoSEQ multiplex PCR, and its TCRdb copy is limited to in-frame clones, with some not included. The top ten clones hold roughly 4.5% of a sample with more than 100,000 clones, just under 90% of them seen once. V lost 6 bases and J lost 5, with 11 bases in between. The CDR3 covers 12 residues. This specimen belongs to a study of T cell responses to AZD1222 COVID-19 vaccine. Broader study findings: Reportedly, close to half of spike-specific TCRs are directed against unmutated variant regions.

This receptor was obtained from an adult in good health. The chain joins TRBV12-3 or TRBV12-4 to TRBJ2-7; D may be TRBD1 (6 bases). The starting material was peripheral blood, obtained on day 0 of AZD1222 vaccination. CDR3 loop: CASSPTGNEQYF. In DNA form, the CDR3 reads TGTGCCAGCAGCCCCACAGGGAACGAGCAGTACTTC.